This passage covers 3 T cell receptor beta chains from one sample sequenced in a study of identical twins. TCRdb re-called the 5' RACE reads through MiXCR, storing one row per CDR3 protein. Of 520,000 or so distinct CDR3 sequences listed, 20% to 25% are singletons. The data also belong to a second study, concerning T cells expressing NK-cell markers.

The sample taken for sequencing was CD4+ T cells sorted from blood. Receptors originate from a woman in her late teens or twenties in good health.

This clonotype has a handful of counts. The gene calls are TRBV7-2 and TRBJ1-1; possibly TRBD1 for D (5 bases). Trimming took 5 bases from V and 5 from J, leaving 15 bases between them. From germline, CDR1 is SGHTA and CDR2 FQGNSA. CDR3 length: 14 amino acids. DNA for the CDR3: TGTGCCAGCAGCCGCGGGGGGGTGGAAACTGAAGCTTTCTTT. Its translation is CASSRGGVETEAFF.

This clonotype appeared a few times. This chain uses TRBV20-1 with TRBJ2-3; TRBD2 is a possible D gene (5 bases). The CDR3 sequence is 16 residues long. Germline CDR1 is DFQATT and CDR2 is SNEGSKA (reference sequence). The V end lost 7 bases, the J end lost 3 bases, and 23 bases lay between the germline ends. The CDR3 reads CSGTSPVTPGTDTQYF. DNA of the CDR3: TGCAGTGGAACTTCGCCAGTGACACCGGGGACAGATACGCAGTATTTT.

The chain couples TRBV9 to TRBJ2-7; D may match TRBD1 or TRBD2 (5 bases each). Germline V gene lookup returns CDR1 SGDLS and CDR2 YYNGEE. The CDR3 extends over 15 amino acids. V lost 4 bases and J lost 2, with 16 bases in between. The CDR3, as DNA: TGTGCCAGCAGCCCCTCGCCCGGGGCGACCTACGAGCAGTACTTC. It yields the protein CASSPSPGATYEQYF.